This T cell receptor (beta chain) was profiled in a study of shared clonotypes between healthy human individuals. Whole-study context: Each donor's CD8 memory used one plate, CD8 naive two, each CD4 subset three.

As processed by the authors: Junction-only immunoSEQ sequences carried no quality scores, so filtering differed. Here immunoSEQ multiplex PCR was the method, and the copy in TCRdb shows in-frame clones only, minus some. The V and J calls and clone size are taken from that table; D and trimming were inferred from the DNA. The table lists approximately 2.4 million clones, 95% of them singletons. Germline lookup yields CDR1 SGDLS and CDR2 YYNGEE. CDR3 length: 16 amino acids. The ends were cut back, 0 bases at V and 6 bases at J, with 16 bases in the middle. All donors qualified as healthy HIV-negative adults and had experienced no recent acute infections or vaccinations.

The source is a man aged 18 to 30 in good health. Sequenced material: naive CD4+ T cells sorted from blood. The subset denotes: CD45RA+ positively selected. The chain has TRBV9 and TRBJ1-5, with D maybe TRBD1 (5 bases). The CDR3 nucleotides are TGTGCCAGCAGCGTAGTTGGGGGACCTCTCGGTCAGCCCCAGCATTTT. Its translation is CASSVVGGPLGQPQHF.